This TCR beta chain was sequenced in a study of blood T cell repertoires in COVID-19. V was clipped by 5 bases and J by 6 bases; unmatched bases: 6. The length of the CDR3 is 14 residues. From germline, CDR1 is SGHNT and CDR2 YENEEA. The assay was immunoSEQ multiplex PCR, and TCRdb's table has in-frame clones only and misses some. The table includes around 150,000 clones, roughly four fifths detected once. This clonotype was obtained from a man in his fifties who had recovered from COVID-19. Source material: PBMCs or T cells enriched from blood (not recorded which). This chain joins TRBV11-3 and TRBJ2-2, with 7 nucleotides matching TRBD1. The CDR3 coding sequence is TGTGCCAGCAGCACCCGGGACAGCTCCGGGGAGCTGTTTTTT. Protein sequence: CASSTRDSSGELFF.